Listed here are 4 T cell receptor beta chains from one sample, sequenced in a study of post-analysis software for immune sequencing data. General study points: Patients showed TRBV5-6, TRBV5-1 and TRBV20-1 among five TRBV segments more frequent than in controls.

Unique-molecular-identifier-tagged TCR beta cDNA libraries were used. MiXCR was run by TCRdb on the PCR reads, yielding one entry per CDR3 protein. The table has roughly 700,000 distinct CDR3 sequences, roughly 27% seen once. These receptors' targets are unknown. Specimen: blood. The receptors stem from a girl under 18 with multiple sclerosis.

The V and J genes are TRBV7-2 and TRBJ2-5; 11 bases match TRBD2. The V gene end was trimmed by 4 bases and the J gene end by 5 bases; junction bases not matched to a gene: 9. Germline CDR1 reads SGHTA; CDR2 reads FQGNSA. This CDR3 is 16 amino acids long. The CDR3: CASSSPTSGSLETQYF. The CDR3 DNA reads as TGTGCCAGCAGCTCACCTACTAGCGGGAGCCTGGAGACCCAGTACTTC.

The V gene is TRBV15, the J gene TRBJ1-2; a possible D gene is TRBD1 (5 bases). CDR3 length equals 13 residues. Per germline, CDR1 LNHNV and CDR2 YYDKDF (reference sequence). Trimming took off 4 bases at V and 5 bases at J, with 11 bases between the two ends. The CDR3 sequence: CATSIVSGYGYTF. In DNA, the CDR3 is TGTGCCACCAGCATAGTATCAGGGTATGGCTACACCTTC.

The V and J genes are TRBV2 and TRBJ2-1; no firm D call. CDR1 is SNHLY and CDR2 is FYNNEI in the germline V gene. V was trimmed by 5 bases and J by 14 bases, leaving 13 bases between them. The CDR3 sequence is 11 residues long. The CDR3 sequence: CASSRRPEEFF. CDR3 coding DNA: TGTGCCAGCAGTCGCCGGCCAGAGGAGTTCTTC.

In its sample, this clonotype was seen a few times. This chain connects TRBV21-1 to TRBJ2-3; TRBD2 is the table's D call and was not checked against the DNA. TRBV21-1 is deemed a pseudogene. The CDR3 consists of 19 residues. CDR3 region: CASSKRREGQRGPADTQYF. CDR3 in DNA: TGTGCCAGCAGCAAAAGAAGGGAGGGGCAGCGGGGACCAGCGGATACGCAGTATTTT.